This T cell receptor (beta chain) was sequenced in a study of T cell repertoires in cytomegalovirus infection. Overall study: Shared public TCR beta signatures pointed to both CMV infection and a matching HLA type. The study, taken as a whole, reports: Using cumulative public TCR beta family frequency, the authors identified those who carried CMV together with the relevant HLA. Dominating the ex vivo response were TCR beta clonotypes that were CMV-specific and HLA-C-restricted.

TCRdb re-called the reads with MiXCR, one entry per CDR3 protein. Of around 130,000 distinct CDR3 sequences detected, roughly 8.2% appear once; the ten largest clones hold about 9.4%. The CDR3 loop spans 14 amino acids. Germline-derived CDR1 and CDR2 are LNHNV and YYDKDF (reference sequence). Losses at the gene ends were 4 bases for V and 4 bases for J; bases not matched to a gene: 4. This clonotype came up many times. The antigen is not known. This rearrangement joins TRBV15 to TRBJ1-2, with TRBD1 matching 9 bases. The TCR sequence derives from a human donor in good health (CMV status not recorded). Some clones in this sample may be carry-over from other donors' samples. The sequenced sample was PBMCs. The CDR3 region is CATSNGQGTYGYTF. The CDR3 nucleotides read TGTGCCACCAGCAACGGACAGGGGACCTATGGCTACACCTTC. Full variable domain (remainder filled in from reference TRBV15 and TRBJ1-2): DAMVIQNPRYQVTQFGKPVTLSCSQTLNHNVMYWYQQKSSQAPKLLFHYYDKDFNNEADTPDNFQSRRPNTSFCFLDIRSPGLGDTAMYLCATSNGQGTYGYTFGSGTRLTVV.